The rows below give T cell receptor beta chains drawn from one sample of a study of cytomegalovirus exposure and HLA in healthy donors. The repertoire was sequenced with immunoSEQ multiplex PCR; TCRdb's copy has only in-frame clones and lacks some. The sample records around 220,000 clones, 85% to 90% being singletons. The specimen sequenced was PBMCs. These receptors came from a woman aged 18-35 years in good health and CMV-seronegative. Both conserved end residues are part of each CDR3. D genes are given only for firm matches. Only part of the rows carry a size: once, few, many, or a class if the clone is expanded.

clone_size: once
j_call: TRBJ2-3
v_call: TRBV7-9
d_call: -
cdr3_aa: CASTPGVRTDTQYF
cdr3_nt: TGTGCCAGCACCCCAGGGGTCCGCACAGATACGCAGTATTTT

clone_size: -
j_call: TRBJ1-4
v_call: TRBV6-1
d_call: TRBD1
cdr3_aa: CASRTGWIEKLFF
cdr3_nt: TGTGCCAGCAGGACAGGGTGGATTGAAAAACTGTTTTTT

clone_size: few
j_call: TRBJ2-3
v_call: TRBV6-4
d_call: TRBD2
cdr3_aa: CASSDKAGGPTDTQYF
cdr3_nt: TGTGCCAGCAGTGATAAAGCGGGAGGGCCCACAGATACGCAGTATTTT

clone_size: -
j_call: TRBJ2-7
v_call: TRBV2
d_call: -
cdr3_aa: CASSVKGLGYEQYF
cdr3_nt: TGTGCCAGCAGTGTAAAGGGGTTAGGCTACGAGCAGTACTTC

clone_size: -
j_call: TRBJ2-7
v_call: TRBV5-4
d_call: TRBD1
cdr3_aa: CASSGGTGVYSYEQYF
cdr3_nt: TGTGCCAGCAGCGGAGGGACAGGGGTGTATTCCTACGAGCAGTACTTC

clone_size: -
j_call: TRBJ1-4
v_call: TRBV18
d_call: -
cdr3_aa: CASSPDSRGEKLFF
cdr3_nt: TGTGCCAGCTCACCGGACAGCAGAGGGGAAAAACTGTTTTTT

clone_size: -
j_call: TRBJ1-1
v_call: TRBV28
d_call: -
cdr3_aa: CASSTQGSNTEAFF
cdr3_nt: TGTGCCAGCAGCACACAGGGATCCAACACTGAAGCTTTCTTT

clone_size: -
j_call: TRBJ2-1
v_call: TRBV23-1
d_call: TRBD2
cdr3_aa: CASSQLTDGWEGNEQFF
cdr3_nt: TGCGCCAGCAGTCAATTAACGGACGGGTGGGAGGGCAATGAGCAGTTCTTC

clone_size: -
j_call: TRBJ2-1
v_call: TRBV5-1
d_call: -
cdr3_aa: CASRGDTLNEQFF
cdr3_nt: TGCGCCAGCAGGGGGGACACATTAAATGAGCAGTTCTTC

clone_size: -
j_call: TRBJ2-7
v_call: TRBV4-1
d_call: -
cdr3_aa: CASSQSRGFERGTYEQYF
cdr3_nt: TGCGCCAGCAGCCAATCACGTGGCTTCGAACGAGGTACCTACGAGCAGTACTTC

clone_size: -
j_call: TRBJ2-1
v_call: TRBV27
d_call: TRBD2
cdr3_aa: CASRIAGLSYNEQFF
cdr3_nt: TGTGCCAGCAGGATAGCGGGCCTCTCCTACAATGAGCAGTTCTTC

clone_size: once
j_call: TRBJ1-2
v_call: TRBV5-8
d_call: -
cdr3_aa: CASSLQGRYGYTF
cdr3_nt: TGTGCCAGCAGCCTACAGGGCCGGTACGGCTACACCTTC

clone_size: -
j_call: TRBJ1-2
v_call: TRBV28
d_call: TRBD1
cdr3_aa: CASRGGQGGSFGYTF
cdr3_nt: TGTGCCAGCAGGGGAGGACAGGGAGGTTCGTTTGGCTACACCTTC

clone_size: -
j_call: TRBJ1-1
v_call: TRBV10-2
d_call: -
cdr3_aa: CASSARYNTEAFF
cdr3_nt: TGCGCCAGCAGTGCGAGATATAACACTGAAGCTTTCTTT

clone_size: few
j_call: TRBJ2-1
v_call: TRBV9
d_call: -
cdr3_aa: CASSVVGSGSNEQFF
cdr3_nt: TGTGCCAGCAGCGTAGTGGGGAGTGGGTCGAATGAGCAGTTCTTC

clone_size: -
j_call: TRBJ2-1
v_call: TRBV5-1
d_call: -
cdr3_aa: CASSLEGRRDEQFF
cdr3_nt: TGCGCCAGCAGCTTGGAGGGTCGGCGGGACGAGCAGTTCTTC

clone_size: -
j_call: TRBJ2-5
v_call: TRBV7-6
d_call: -
cdr3_aa: CASSLFFAGETQYF
cdr3_nt: TGTGCCAGCAGCTTATTTTTCGCGGGAGAGACCCAGTACTTC

clone_size: -
j_call: TRBJ2-3
v_call: TRBV5-5
d_call: TRBD1
cdr3_aa: CASSRGQVLVLADTQYF
cdr3_nt: TGTGCCAGCAGCAGGGGACAGGTTCTTGTTCTTGCGGATACGCAGTATTTT

clone_size: once
j_call: TRBJ2-2
v_call: TRBV6-1
d_call: -
cdr3_aa: CASSPLTGNTGELFF
cdr3_nt: TGTGCCAGCAGTCCATTGACAGGGAACACCGGGGAGCTGTTTTTT

clone_size: -
j_call: TRBJ2-5
v_call: TRBV4-1
d_call: -
cdr3_aa: CASSARDTIRETQYF
cdr3_nt: TGCGCCAGCAGCGCCCGGGACACCATAAGAGAGACCCAGTACTTC

clone_size: -
j_call: TRBJ2-1
v_call: TRBV15
d_call: TRBD2
cdr3_aa: CATSRDSIWLAGGCEQFF
cdr3_nt: TGTGCCACCAGCAGAGATAGCATTTGGCTAGCGGGAGGTTGTGAGCAGTTCTTC

clone_size: -
j_call: TRBJ1-2
v_call: TRBV29-1
d_call: -
cdr3_aa: CSVLSRGGRGGYTF
cdr3_nt: TGCAGCGTGCTGTCTCGGGGAGGTAGGGGTGGCTACACCTTC